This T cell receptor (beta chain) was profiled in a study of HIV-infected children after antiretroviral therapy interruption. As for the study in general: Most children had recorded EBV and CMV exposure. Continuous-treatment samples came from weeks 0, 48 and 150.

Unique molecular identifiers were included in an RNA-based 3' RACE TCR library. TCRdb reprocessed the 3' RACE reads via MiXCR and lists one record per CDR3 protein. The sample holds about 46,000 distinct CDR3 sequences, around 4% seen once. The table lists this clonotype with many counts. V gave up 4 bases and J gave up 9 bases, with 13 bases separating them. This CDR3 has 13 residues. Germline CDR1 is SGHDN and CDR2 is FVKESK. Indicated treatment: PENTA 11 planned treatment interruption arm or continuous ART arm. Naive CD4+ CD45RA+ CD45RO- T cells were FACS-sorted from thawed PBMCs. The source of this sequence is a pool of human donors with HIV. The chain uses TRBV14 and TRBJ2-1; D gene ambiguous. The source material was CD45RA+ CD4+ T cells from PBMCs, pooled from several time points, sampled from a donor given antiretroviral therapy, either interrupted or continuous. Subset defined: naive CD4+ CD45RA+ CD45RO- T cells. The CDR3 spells CASSLLGPGEQFF. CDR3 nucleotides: TGTGCCAGCAGCCTATTAGGGCCGGGTGAGCAGTTCTTC.